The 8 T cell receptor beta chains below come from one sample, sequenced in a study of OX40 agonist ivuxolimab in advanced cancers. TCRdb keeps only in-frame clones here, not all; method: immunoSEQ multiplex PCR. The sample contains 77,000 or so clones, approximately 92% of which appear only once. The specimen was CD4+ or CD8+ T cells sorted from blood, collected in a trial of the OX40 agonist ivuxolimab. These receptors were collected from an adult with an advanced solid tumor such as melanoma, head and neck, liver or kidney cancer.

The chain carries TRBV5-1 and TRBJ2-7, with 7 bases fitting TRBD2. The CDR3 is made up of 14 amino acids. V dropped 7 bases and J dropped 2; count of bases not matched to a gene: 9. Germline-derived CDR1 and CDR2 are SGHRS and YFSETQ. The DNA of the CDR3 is TGCGCCAGCGGGGGGGGTTTTAGCCCCTACGAGCAGTACTTC. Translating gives CASGGGFSPYEQYF.

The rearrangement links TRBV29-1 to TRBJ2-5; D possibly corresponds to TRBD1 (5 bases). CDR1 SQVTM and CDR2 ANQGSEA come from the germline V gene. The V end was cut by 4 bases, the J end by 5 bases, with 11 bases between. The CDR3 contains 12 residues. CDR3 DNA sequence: TGCAGCGTTGGGTGGGGCCCGGAGACCCAGTACTTC. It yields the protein CSVGWGPETQYF.

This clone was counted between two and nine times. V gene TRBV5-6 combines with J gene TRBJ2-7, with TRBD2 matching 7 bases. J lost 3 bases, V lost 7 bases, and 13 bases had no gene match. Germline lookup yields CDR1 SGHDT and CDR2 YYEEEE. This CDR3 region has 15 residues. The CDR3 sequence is CASGRLRGSIYEQYF. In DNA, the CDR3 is TGTGCCAGCGGTAGGTTGCGGGGGTCGATCTACGAGCAGTACTTC. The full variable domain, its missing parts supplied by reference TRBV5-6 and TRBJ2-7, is DAGVTQSPTHLIKTRGQQVTLRCSPKSGHDTVSWYQQALGQGPQFIFQYYEEEERQRGNFPDRFSGHQFPNYSSELNVNALLLGDSALYLCASGRLRGSIYEQYFGPGTRLTVT.

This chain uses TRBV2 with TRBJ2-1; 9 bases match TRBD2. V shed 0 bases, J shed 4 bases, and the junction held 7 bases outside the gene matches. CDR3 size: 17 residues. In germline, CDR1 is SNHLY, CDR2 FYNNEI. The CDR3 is CASSEAAGTSFYNEQFF. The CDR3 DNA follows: TGTGCCAGCAGTGAAGCAGCGGGGACTAGCTTTTACAATGAGCAGTTCTTC.

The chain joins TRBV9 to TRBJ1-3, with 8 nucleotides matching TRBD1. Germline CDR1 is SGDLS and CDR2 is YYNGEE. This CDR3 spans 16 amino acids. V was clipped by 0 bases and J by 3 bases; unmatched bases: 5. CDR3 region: CASSVAQGAYGNTIYF. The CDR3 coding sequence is TGTGCCAGCAGCGTAGCCCAGGGGGCGTATGGAAACACCATATATTTT.

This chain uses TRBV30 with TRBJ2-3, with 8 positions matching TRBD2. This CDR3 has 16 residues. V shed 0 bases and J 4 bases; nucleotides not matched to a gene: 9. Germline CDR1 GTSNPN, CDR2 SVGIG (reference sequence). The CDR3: CAWSVFTGGPSDTQYF. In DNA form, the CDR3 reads TGTGCCTGGAGTGTATTTACGGGGGGGCCCTCAGATACGCAGTATTTT.

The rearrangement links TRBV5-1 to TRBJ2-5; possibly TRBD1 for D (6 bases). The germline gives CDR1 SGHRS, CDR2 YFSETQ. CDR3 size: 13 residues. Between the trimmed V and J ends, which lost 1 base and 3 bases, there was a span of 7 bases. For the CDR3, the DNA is TGCGCCAGCAGCTTGTACAGGGAAGAGACCCAGTACTTC. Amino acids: CASSLYREETQYF.

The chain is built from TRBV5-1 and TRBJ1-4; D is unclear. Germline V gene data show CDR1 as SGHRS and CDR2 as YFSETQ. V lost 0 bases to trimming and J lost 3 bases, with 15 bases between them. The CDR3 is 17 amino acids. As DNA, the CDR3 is TGCGCCAGCAGCTTGGGCCTCGAGGTTACGGCTAATGAAAAACTGTTTTTT. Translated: CASSLGLEVTANEKLFF. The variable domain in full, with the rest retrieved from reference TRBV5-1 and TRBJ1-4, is KAGVTQTPRYLIKTRGQQVTLSCSPISGHRSVSWYQQTPGQGLQFLFEYFSETQRNKGNFPGRFSGRQFSNSRSEMNVSTLELGDSALYLCASSLGLEVTANEKLFFGSGTQLSVL.